This T cell receptor beta chain was observed in a study of long-term antiretroviral therapy in people with HIV. General study findings and limits: Pre-ART expanded clones dominated the repertoire at every time point.

V gave up 1 base and J gave up 3 bases; unmatched junction bases: 6. This CDR3 spans 16 amino acids. Germline V gene lookup returns CDR1 LNHNV and CDR2 YYDKDF (reference sequence). As for this clone: Its antigen is unidentified.

Cryopreserved PBMC numbered roughly 0.85-10 million per sample before DNA extraction. The authors ran the immunoSEQ assay, v3.0, at survey level. Sequencing was directed toward 40,000-50,000 T-cell genomes in each sample. Profiled with immunoSEQ multiplex PCR; TCRdb holds only in-frame clones, not every one. The sample records around 17,000 clones, approximately 95% being singletons. This clonotype was sampled from a man aged 25-45 years with HIV. The sequencing used unsorted PBMCs, collected 10.4 years after starting antiretroviral therapy. The genes are TRBV15 and TRBJ2-7; 10 bases fit TRBD2. The CDR3 nucleotides read TGTGCCACCAGCAGAGGCCATACTAGCGGGGTCTACGAGCAGTACTTC. It translates to CATSRGHTSGVYEQYF. Based on the CDR3 plus reference TRBV15 and TRBJ2-7, the full variable domain is DAMVIQNPRYQVTQFGKPVTLSCSQTLNHNVMYWYQQKSSQAPKLLFHYYDKDFNNEADTPDNFQSRRPNTSFCFLDIRSPGLGDTAMYLCATSRGHTSGVYEQYFGPGTRLTVT.